These 2 T cell receptor beta chains came from one sample sequenced in a study of blood T cell repertoires in COVID-19. The assay was immunoSEQ multiplex PCR, and TCRdb's table has in-frame clones only and misses some. The sample lists some 110,000 clones; 70% to 90% were seen once. Sequenced sample: peripheral blood. The source is a man younger than 45 with acute or convalescent COVID-19.

The rearrangement links TRBV24-1 to TRBJ2-7; tentatively, D is TRBD1 (6 bases). V was cut by 5 bases and J by 4 bases, with 14 bases left in between. The V gene's germline CDR1 is KGHDR and CDR2 SFDVKD. The CDR3 loop spans 14 amino acids. CDR3 DNA: TGTGCCACCAGTGGGGGACACGGTCGTTACGAGCAGTACGTC. It encodes CATSGGHGRYEQYV.

This chain uses TRBV18 with TRBJ2-7; 8 nucleotides agree with TRBD2. Per the germline V gene, CDR1 is KGHSH and CDR2 is LQKENI. CDR3 length equals 13 residues. The CDR3 reads CASSPAPAGAPLV. CDR3 bases: TGTGCCAGCTCACCCGCCCCAGCGGGAGCTCCCCTCGTC.